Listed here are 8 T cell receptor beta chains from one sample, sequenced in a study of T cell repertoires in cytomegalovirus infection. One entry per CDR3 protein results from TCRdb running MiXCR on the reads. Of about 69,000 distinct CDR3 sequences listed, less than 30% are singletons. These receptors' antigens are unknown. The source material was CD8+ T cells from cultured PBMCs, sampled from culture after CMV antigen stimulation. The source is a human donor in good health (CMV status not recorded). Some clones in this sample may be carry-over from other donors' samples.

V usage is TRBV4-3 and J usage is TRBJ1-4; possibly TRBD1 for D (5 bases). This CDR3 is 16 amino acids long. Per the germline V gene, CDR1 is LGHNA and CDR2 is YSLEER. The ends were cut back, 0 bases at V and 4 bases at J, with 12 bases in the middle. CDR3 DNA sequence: TGCGCCAGCAGCCAAGATTTCCCGCAGGGTAATGAAAAACTGTTTTTT. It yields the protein CASSQDFPQGNEKLFF.

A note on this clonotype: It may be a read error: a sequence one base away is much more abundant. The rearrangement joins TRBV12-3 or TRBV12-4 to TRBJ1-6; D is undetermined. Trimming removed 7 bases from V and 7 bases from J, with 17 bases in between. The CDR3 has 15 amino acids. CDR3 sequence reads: CASKPSRMGNSPLHF. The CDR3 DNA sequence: TGTGCCAGCAAACCCTCGAGGATGGGCAATTCACCCCTCCACTTT.

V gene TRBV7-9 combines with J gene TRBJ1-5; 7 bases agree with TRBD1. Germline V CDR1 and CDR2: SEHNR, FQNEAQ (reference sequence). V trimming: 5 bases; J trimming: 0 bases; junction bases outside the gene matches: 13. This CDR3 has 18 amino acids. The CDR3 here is CASSPETGKYFSNQPQHF. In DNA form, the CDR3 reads TGTGCCAGCAGCCCGGAGACAGGGAAGTACTTTAGCAATCAGCCCCAGCATTTT.

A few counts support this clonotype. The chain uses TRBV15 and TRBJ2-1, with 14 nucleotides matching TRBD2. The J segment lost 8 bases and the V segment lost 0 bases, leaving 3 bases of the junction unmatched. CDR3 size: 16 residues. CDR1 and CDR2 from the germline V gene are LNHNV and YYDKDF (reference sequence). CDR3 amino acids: CATSRDGTSGSDEQFF. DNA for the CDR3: TGTGCCACCAGCAGAGATGGGACTAGCGGGAGTGATGAGCAGTTCTTC.

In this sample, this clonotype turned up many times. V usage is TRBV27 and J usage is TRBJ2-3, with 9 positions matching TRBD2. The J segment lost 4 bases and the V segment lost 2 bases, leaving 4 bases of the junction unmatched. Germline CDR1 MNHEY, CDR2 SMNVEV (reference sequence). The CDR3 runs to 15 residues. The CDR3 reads CASSLAGGPSDTQYF. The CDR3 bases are TGTGCCAGCAGTTTAGCGGGAGGGCCCTCAGATACGCAGTATTTT.

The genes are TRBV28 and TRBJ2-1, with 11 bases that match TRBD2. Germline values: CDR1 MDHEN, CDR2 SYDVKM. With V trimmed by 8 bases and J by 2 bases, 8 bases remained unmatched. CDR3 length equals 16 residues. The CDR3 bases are TGTGCCAGCCAAATGACTAGCGGGAATGCCTACAATGAGCAGTTCTTC. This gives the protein CASQMTSGNAYNEQFF.

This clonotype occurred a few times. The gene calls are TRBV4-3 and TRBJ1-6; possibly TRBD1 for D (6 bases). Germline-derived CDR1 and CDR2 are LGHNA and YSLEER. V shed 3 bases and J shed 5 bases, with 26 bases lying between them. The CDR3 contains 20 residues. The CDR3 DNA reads TGCGCCAGCAGCCACCGTATGTTTCTTCCATGGGGGGGCGATAATTCACCCCTCCACTTT. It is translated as CASSHRMFLPWGGDNSPLHF.

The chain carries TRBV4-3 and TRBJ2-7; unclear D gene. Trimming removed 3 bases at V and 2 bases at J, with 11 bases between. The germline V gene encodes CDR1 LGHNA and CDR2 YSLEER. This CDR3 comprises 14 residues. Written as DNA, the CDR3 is TGCGCCAGCAGCCACTCCCATGGGCCCTACGAGCAGTACTTC. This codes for CASSHSHGPYEQYF.